The 21 T cell receptor beta chains below all came from one sample that was sequenced in a study of T cell changes during pregnancy in multiple sclerosis. The data were produced by immunoSEQ multiplex PCR, yet TCRdb's version contains in-frame clones alone and is incomplete. This table holds 90,000 to 120,000 clones, about 89% found once. The sample was peripheral blood, taken after pregnancy. The receptor source for this set is a female donor with multiple sclerosis, enrolled in a pregnancy study.

V is TRBV4-1 and J is TRBJ2-7, with D possibly TRBD1 on 6 matching bases. CDR1 is MGHRA and CDR2 is YSYEKL in the germline V gene. V lost 0 bases and J lost 3, with 12 bases in between. This CDR3 region has 15 residues. The CDR3 coding sequence is TGCGCCAGCAGCCAAGAGTTACAGGGAGACTACGAGCAGTACTTC. Translation gives CASSQELQGDYEQYF.

This clone has just a few counts. The chain has TRBV5-6 and TRBJ1-2; D not certain. The CDR3 contains 13 residues. The germline CDR1 and CDR2 sequences are SGHDT and YYEEEE. V was trimmed by 0 bases and J by 1 base, leaving 4 bases between them. The CDR3 coding sequence is TGTGCCAGCAGCTTGGGAGATAACTATGGCTACACCTTC. Translated: CASSLGDNYGYTF. The whole variable domain, filled in from reference TRBV5-6 and TRBJ1-2, reads DAGVTQSPTHLIKTRGQQVTLRCSPKSGHDTVSWYQQALGQGPQFIFQYYEEEERQRGNFPDRFSGHQFPNYSSELNVNALLLGDSALYLCASSLGDNYGYTFGSGTRLTVV.

This chain connects TRBV7-2 to TRBJ2-3; 10 bases agree with TRBD2. J gave up 3 bases and V 3 bases, and 9 bases lay outside the gene matches. Germline lookup yields CDR1 SGHTA and CDR2 FQGNSA. The CDR3 contains 17 residues. The CDR3 here is CASSFPNLAGVTDTQYF. The CDR3 DNA reads as TGTGCCAGCAGCTTTCCGAACCTAGCGGGGGTGACAGATACGCAGTATTTT. Full variable domain (remainder filled in from reference TRBV7-2 and TRBJ2-3): GAGVSQSPSNKVTEKGKDVELRCDPISGHTALYWYRQSLGQGLEFLIYFQGNSAPDKSGLPSDRFSAERTGGSVSTLTIQRTQQEDSAVYLCASSFPNLAGVTDTQYFGPGTRLTVL.

The DNA of the CDR3 is TGTGCCAGCCGGGGGACTCCCGCTAGCACAGATACGCAGTATTTT. Translation gives CASRGTPASTDTQYF. The rearrangement uses TRBV6-5 and TRBJ2-3; maybe TRBD2 (6 bases). In germline, CDR1 is MNHEY, CDR2 SVGAGI. CDR3 length: 15 residues. V was pared by 8 bases and J by 0 bases, with 15 bases between.

This chain links TRBV27 with TRBJ2-1; 8 nucleotides align to TRBD2. V was clipped by 5 bases and J by 10 bases; unmatched bases: 16. The germline CDR1 and CDR2 sequences are MNHEY and SMNVEV (reference sequence). This CDR3 is 16 amino acids long. The CDR3 spells CASSHIPGLGVGEQFF. The CDR3 nucleotides are TGTGCCAGCAGTCATATCCCGGGACTAGGGGTAGGGGAGCAGTTCTTC.

The rearrangement joins TRBV27 to TRBJ1-3; 8 bases line up with TRBD1. The CDR3 totals 16 residues. With V trimmed by 6 bases and J by 0 bases, 7 bases remained unmatched. The germline gives CDR1 MNHEY, CDR2 SMNVEV (reference sequence). In DNA form, the CDR3 reads TGTGCCAGCAGCCTAACGGGGACAGGCTCTGGAAACACCATATATTTT. Protein sequence: CASSLTGTGSGNTIYF.

V gene TRBV5-1 combines with J gene TRBJ1-2; D call uncertain. V shed 0 bases and J shed 7 bases, with 10 bases lying between them. Germline V gene sequence: CDR1 SGHRS, CDR2 YFSETQ. The CDR3 covers 13 residues. The CDR3 DNA reads TGCGCCAGCAGCTTGGACCCCCGGGGTGGCTACACCTTC. Protein sequence: CASSLDPRGGYTF.

CDR3 residues: CASSTPGRVTEAFF. Written as DNA, the CDR3 is TGTGCCAGCAGTACCCCCGGGAGGGTGACTGAAGCTTTCTTT. The rearrangement uses TRBV6-5 and TRBJ1-1; the D is unclear. CDR3 size: 14 residues. Germline-derived CDR1 and CDR2 are MNHEY and SVGAGI. V was clipped by 5 bases and J by 5 bases, with 15 bases between them.

This clone was picked up one time. The chain has TRBV7-8 and TRBJ1-1; 10 bases fit TRBD1. Germline trimming cut 2 bases from V and 0 bases from J; bases unmatched to any gene: 3. This CDR3 is built from 16 residues. Germline V lookup: CDR1 SGHVS, CDR2 FQNEAQ. The CDR3 protein is CASSLRTGGLNTEAFF. DNA for the CDR3: TGTGCCAGCAGCTTAAGGACAGGGGGATTGAACACTGAAGCTTTCTTT.

The V gene is TRBV6-6, the J gene TRBJ2-7; 7 bases align to TRBD1. After removal of 6 bases from V and 2 bases from J, the junction contained 7 bases not matched to a gene. Germline CDR1 and CDR2: MNHNY and SVGAGI (reference sequence). The CDR3 runs to 14 residues. The CDR3 loop is CASRTPGQTYEQYF. As DNA, the CDR3 is TGTGCCAGCAGAACCCCGGGACAGACCTACGAGCAGTACTTC.

The rearrangement links TRBV6-1 to TRBJ1-6; TRBD1 agrees at 7 bases. Germline values: CDR1 MNHNS, CDR2 SASEGT. Unmatched junction bases numbered 8, after V lost 3 bases and J lost 0 bases. The CDR3 is 18 residues long. CDR3 residues: CASSETGTASSYNSPLHF. In DNA, the CDR3 is TGTGCCAGCAGTGAGACCGGGACAGCGAGCTCCTATAATTCACCCCTCCACTTT.

This chain links TRBV6-1 with TRBJ1-5; no clear D. Trimming stripped 8 bases from V and 1 base from J, with 12 bases between. Per the germline V gene, CDR1 is MNHNS and CDR2 is SASEGT. The CDR3 spans 14 residues. CDR3 sequence (DNA): TGTGCCAGCTGGGCTATCATAAGCAATCAGCCCCAGCATTTT. Translating gives CASWAIISNQPQHF.

This chain joins TRBV9 and TRBJ2-7; 7 positions match TRBD1. J gave up 2 bases and V 4 bases, and 6 bases lay outside the gene matches. This CDR3 has 14 residues. CDR1 SGDLS and CDR2 YYNGEE come from the germline V gene. The CDR3 region is CASSPGDRPYEQYF. The CDR3 nucleotides are TGTGCCAGCAGCCCCGGGGACAGACCCTACGAGCAGTACTTC.

V and J are TRBV7-2 and TRBJ2-1; the match to TRBD2 covers 9 bases. Germline lookup yields CDR1 SGHTA and CDR2 FQGNSA. The V gene end was trimmed by 1 base and the J gene end by 6 bases; junction bases not matched to a gene: 4. This CDR3 has 15 residues. The CDR3 nucleotides read TGTGCCAGCAGCTTAGTGGGCGGGGGGGGCAATGAGCAGTTCTTC. Encoded protein: CASSLVGGGGNEQFF.

The chain carries TRBV6-5 and TRBJ1-1, with no clear D. This CDR3 is built from 14 residues. Germline lookup yields CDR1 MNHEY and CDR2 SVGAGI. V dropped 6 bases and J dropped 0 bases, with 11 bases sitting between them. The CDR3 bases are TGTGCCAGCAGCATTACTTTGGTGAACACTGAAGCTTTCTTT. Translated, it gives CASSITLVNTEAFF.

The chain is built from TRBV5-1 and TRBJ1-2, with D possibly TRBD1 on 5 matching bases. The germline V and J ends were trimmed by 5 bases and 2 bases, with 10 bases remaining between them. The length of the CDR3 is 13 residues. In germline, CDR1 is SGHRS, CDR2 YFSETQ. The CDR3 sequence is CASRKTDNYGYTF. In nucleotides, the CDR3 is TGCGCCAGCAGAAAGACAGACAACTATGGCTACACCTTC.

The V call is TRBV4-2, the J call TRBJ1-1; D ambiguous. Germline V gene data show CDR1 as LGHNA and CDR2 as YNFKEQ. The CDR3 spans 15 residues. Trimming removed 0 bases from V and 5 bases from J, with 13 bases in between. This CDR3 is CASSQDEGRGTEAFF. CDR3 sequence (DNA): TGTGCCAGCAGCCAAGACGAAGGGAGAGGGACTGAAGCTTTCTTT.

The CDR3 loop reads CASSFLGTSGYEQYF. The CDR3 DNA sequence: TGTGCCAGCAGCTTCCTAGGGACTAGCGGGTACGAGCAGTACTTC. This chain joins TRBV7-9 and TRBJ2-7; TRBD2 agrees at 12 bases. With V trimmed by 3 bases and J by 4 bases, 4 bases remained unmatched. Germline CDR1 reads SEHNR; CDR2 reads FQNEAQ (reference sequence). This CDR3 contains 15 residues. Full variable domain (remainder filled in from reference TRBV7-9 and TRBJ2-7): DTGVSQNPRHKITKRGQNVTFRCDPISEHNRLYWYRQTLGQGPEFLTYFQNEAQLEKSRLLSDRFSAERPKGSFSTLEIQRTEQGDSAMYLCASSFLGTSGYEQYFGPGTRLTVT.

This chain joins TRBV5-1 and TRBJ2-3, with 11 positions matching TRBD2. The ends lost 7 bases at V and 5 bases at J; junction bases unmatched: 9. The CDR3 runs 15 residues. The germline V gene has CDR1 SGHRS and CDR2 YFSETQ. The CDR3 nucleotides read TGCGCCAGCGCAATTACTAGCGGGGGAGGAGATACGCAGTATTTT. This sequence encodes CASAITSGGGDTQYF.

The chain employs TRBV6-5 and TRBJ1-1, with D unresolved. The CDR3 contains 12 residues. Trimming removed 3 bases at V and 8 bases at J, with 10 bases between. Germline V gene lookup returns CDR1 MNHEY and CDR2 SVGAGI. The CDR3 sequence is CASSYIRGEAFF. CDR3 bases: TGTGCCAGCAGTTATATTAGAGGCGAAGCTTTCTTT.

This chain joins TRBV5-4 and TRBJ1-4, with D tentatively TRBD1 (6 bases). The CDR3 has 15 residues. The germline gives CDR1 SGHNT, CDR2 YYREEE (reference sequence). Trimming removed 4 bases from V and 5 bases from J, with 15 bases in between. The CDR3 DNA is TGTGCCAGCAGCGGGGGCGGGGGCGCAAATGAAAAACTGTTTTTT. This translates into CASSGGGGANEKLFF.